A single sample is the source of the 14 T cell receptor beta chains below, sequenced in a study of immune cell composition in non-small cell lung cancer. TCRdb's copy holds only in-frame clones and misses some; the assay was immunoSEQ multiplex PCR. The sample lists 4,500 to 5,000 clones; approximately 85% were seen once. The sequenced sample was lung tumor tissue. These receptor sequences come from a human donor with non-small cell lung cancer.

The gene calls are TRBV11-3 and TRBJ2-2; 8 bases agree with TRBD1. CDR1 is SGHNT and CDR2 is YENEEA in the germline V gene. The ends lost 0 bases at V and 4 bases at J; junction bases unmatched: 7. This CDR3 region has 17 residues. As DNA, the CDR3 is TGTGCCAGCAGCTTAGAGGCAGGGGGCGCCGGCACCGGGGAGCTGTTTTTT. It yields the protein CASSLEAGGAGTGELFF.

The chain has TRBV7-8 and TRBJ2-7; 7 nucleotides match TRBD2. Germline lookup yields CDR1 SGHVS and CDR2 FQNEAQ. The V and J ends lost 7 bases and 0 bases, in that order; junction bases with no gene match: 3. The CDR3 covers 13 residues. CDR3 residues: CASMGGGSYEQYF. The CDR3, as DNA: TGTGCCAGCATGGGGGGGGGCTCCTACGAGCAGTACTTC. Together with reference TRBV7-8 and TRBJ2-7, the CDR3 gives the full variable domain: GAGVSQSPRYKVAKRGQDVALRCDPISGHVSLFWYQQALGQGPEFLTYFQNEAQLDKSGLPSDRFFAERPEGSVSTLKIQRTQQEDSAVYLCASMGGGSYEQYFGPGTRLTVT.

In its sample, this clone was seen a few times. In nucleotides, the CDR3 is TGTGCCAGCAGCTATGGGGACACCTACGAGCAGTACTTC. Residues: CASSYGDTYEQYF. The chain is built from TRBV7-3 and TRBJ2-7; maybe TRBD1 (6 bases). CDR3 length: 13 amino acids. In germline, CDR1 is SGHTA, CDR2 FQGTGA. V lost 4 bases and J lost 2, with 9 bases in between. The full variable domain, in which reference TRBV7-3 and TRBJ2-7 provide the parts outside the CDR3, is GAGVSQTPSNKVTEKGKYVELRCDPISGHTALYWYRQSLGQGPEFLIYFQGTGAADDSGLPNDRFFAVRPEGSVSTLKIQRTERGDSAVYLCASSYGDTYEQYFGPGTRLTVT.

The rearrangement links TRBV5-1 to TRBJ2-3; TRBD2 matches 8 bases. The CDR3 covers 18 residues. Germline V gives CDR1 SGHRS, CDR2 YFSETQ. V shed 0 bases and J 0 bases; nucleotides not matched to a gene: 9. Here the CDR3 DNA reads TGCGCCAGCAGCTTGGAGGCTAGCGGGCCTCTGAGCACAGATACGCAGTATTTT. It translates to CASSLEASGPLSTDTQYF.

The chain has TRBV2 and TRBJ2-5; 7 bases agree with TRBD2. The DNA end favors TRBJ2-7, so the J call may be wrong. The CDR3 is 14 residues long. Germline V gene sequence: CDR1 SNHLY, CDR2 FYNNEI. In DNA form, the CDR3 reads TGTGCCAGCAGTGTGAGCGGGATTGGTTACGAGCAGTACTTC. Translation: CASSVSGIGYEQYF.

This chain uses TRBV11-1 with TRBJ1-1; D perhaps matches TRBD1 (5 bases). Germline CDR1 and CDR2: SGHAT and FQDESV (reference sequence). The CDR3 is made up of 13 amino acids. V was clipped by 5 bases and J by 11 bases, with 18 bases between them. This chain's CDR3 is CASSPDTETAAFF. CDR3 bases: TGTGCCAGCAGCCCAGATACTGAGACAGCCGCTTTCTTT. The full variable domain, rest sourced from reference TRBV11-1 and TRBJ1-1, is EAEVAQSPRYKITEKSQAVAFWCDPISGHATLYWYRQILGQGPELLVQFQDESVVDDSQLPKDRFSAERLKGVDSTLKIQPAELGDSAMYLCASSPDTETAAFFGQGTRLTVV.

This chain connects TRBV5-5 to TRBJ2-5, with 8 bases matching TRBD1. V lost 6 bases, J lost 5 bases, and 6 bases stayed unmatched. The germline gives CDR1 SGHKS, CDR2 YYEKEE (reference sequence). CDR3 length equals 13 residues. CDR3 nucleotide sequence: TGTGCCAGCACCCGACAGGGGACCGAGACCCAGTACTTC. It encodes CASTRQGTETQYF.

This chain joins TRBV10-3 and TRBJ1-6; D is perhaps TRBD1 (6 bases). V was cut by 6 bases and J by 9 bases, with 15 bases left in between. There are 14 residues in the CDR3. The germline V gene encodes CDR1 ENHRY and CDR2 SYGVKD. The chain's CDR3 is CAIREGQGVSPLHF. The CDR3 DNA reads as TGTGCCATCAGGGAGGGACAAGGGGTTTCACCCCTCCACTTT.

This chain connects TRBV9 to TRBJ2-3, with no clear D. The CDR3 totals 14 residues. Germline CDR1 reads SGDLS; CDR2 reads YYNGEE. V lost 1 base, J lost 6 bases, and 12 bases lay in between. The DNA of the CDR3 is TGTGCCAGCAGCGTAACGGCGATCGGGGATACGCAGTATTTT. Translated: CASSVTAIGDTQYF.

The V and J genes are TRBV5-1 and TRBJ2-5; TRBD1 matches at 9 bases. CDR1 is SGHRS and CDR2 is YFSETQ in the germline V gene. This CDR3 spans 15 amino acids. Trimming cost V 7 bases and J 2 bases; bases outside gene matches: 9. The CDR3 region has the DNA TGCGCCAGCTACGATCCCGGGACAGGGCAAGAGACCCAGTACTTC. Translation: CASYDPGTGQETQYF.

The DNA of the CDR3 is TGTGCCAGCTCACAATCTACAGGGAACACTGAAGCTTTCTTT. Encoded protein: CASSQSTGNTEAFF. The V gene is TRBV18, the J gene TRBJ1-1; perhaps TRBD1 as D (5 bases). The germline V and J ends were trimmed by 4 bases and 1 base, with 10 bases remaining between them. This CDR3 is built from 14 residues. Germline V lookup: CDR1 KGHSH, CDR2 LQKENI. Variable domain in full (rest from reference TRBV18 and TRBJ1-1): NAGVMQNPRHLVRRRGQEARLRCSPMKGHSHVYWYRQLPEEGLKFMVYLQKENIIDESGMPKERFSAEFPKEGPSILRIQQVVRGDSAAYFCASSQSTGNTEAFFGQGTRLTVV.

This sequence joins TRBV6-6 and TRBJ2-7, with D unclear. The CDR3 consists of 13 residues. Per germline, CDR1 MNHNY and CDR2 SVGAGI (reference sequence). Trimming took off 2 bases at V and 2 bases at J, with 7 bases between the two ends. The CDR3 nucleotides read TGTGCCAGCAGTTACGGGCTGCCCTACGAGCAGTACTTC. Amino acids: CASSYGLPYEQYF.

The chain links TRBV7-8 to TRBJ2-7; D not certain. Germline V gives CDR1 SGHVS, CDR2 FQNEAQ. This CDR3 spans 13 amino acids. Trimming took 2 bases from V and 3 from J, leaving 8 bases between them. CDR3 coding DNA: TGTGCCAGCAGCTTACAACAAAGCTACGAGCAGTACTTC. It codes for CASSLQQSYEQYF.

The rearrangement links TRBV2 to TRBJ2-7, with D possibly being TRBD1 (5 bases). The germline V gene has CDR1 SNHLY and CDR2 FYNNEI. The length of the CDR3 is 12 residues. V lost 6 bases and J lost 3, with 9 bases in between. Here the CDR3 DNA reads TGTGCCAGCAGCCCGGACATCTACGAGCAGTACTTC. Protein: CASSPDIYEQYF.